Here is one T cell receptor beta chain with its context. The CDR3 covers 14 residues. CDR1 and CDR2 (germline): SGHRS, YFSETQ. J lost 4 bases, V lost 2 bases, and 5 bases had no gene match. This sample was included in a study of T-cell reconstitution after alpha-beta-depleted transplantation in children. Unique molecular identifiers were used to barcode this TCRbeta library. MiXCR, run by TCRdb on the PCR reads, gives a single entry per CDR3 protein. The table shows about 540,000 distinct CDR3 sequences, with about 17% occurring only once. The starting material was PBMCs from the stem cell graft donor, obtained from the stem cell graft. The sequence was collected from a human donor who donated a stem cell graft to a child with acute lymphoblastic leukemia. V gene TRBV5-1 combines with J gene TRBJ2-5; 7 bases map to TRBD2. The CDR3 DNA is TGCGCCAGCAGCTTCGGGGAGGGTGGAGAGACCCAGTACTTC. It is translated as CASSFGEGGETQYF.